This T cell receptor (beta chain) was recorded in a study of chronic HIV infection and antiretroviral therapy. CDR1 and CDR2 (germline): SQVTM, ANQGSEA. The V gene end was trimmed by 4 bases and the J gene end by 4 bases; junction bases not matched to a gene: 3. The CDR3 length is 13 residues. In this sample, this clonotype turned up many times. TCRdb reprocessed the 5' RACE reads with MiXCR, giving one entry per CDR3 protein. The sample has about 31,000 distinct CDR3 sequences; about 9.7% are singletons. The sequencing input was peripheral blood. The chain has TRBV29-1 and TRBJ1-2; 10 nucleotides line up with TRBD1. The receptor was isolated from an adult who had HIV and had not received antiretroviral therapy, or was an uninfected healthy control (not recorded which). In DNA, the CDR3 is TGCAGCGTTGCAGGACAGGGGGTCTATGGCTACACCTTC. Encoded protein: CSVAGQGVYGYTF.